The clone carrying this TCR beta chain showed up just once. Antigen unknown. The study ran its PCR with 60 Vbeta and 13 Jbeta primers. Assay: immunoSEQ multiplex PCR; the TCRdb copy retains only in-frame clones and omits some. The sample consists of 150,000 to 250,000 clones, 79% of them appearing once. The data were taken from a study of cytomegalovirus exposure and HLA in healthy donors. Study-level findings and limits: Exclusion as indistinguishable affected some V segments, including TRBV6-2 and TRBV6-3. Among TCR sequences, most were rare, though some public TCRs appeared in many donors.

CDR3 length: 13 amino acids. The germline V gene encodes CDR1 LNHDA and CDR2 SQIVND (reference sequence). Trimming took 6 bases from V and 0 from J, leaving 6 bases between them. All the people who gave samples were healthy bone marrow donors. Sequencing was performed on PBMCs. The clonotype was recovered from a girl under 18 in good health and CMV-seropositive. V is TRBV19 and J is TRBJ1-3, with D hard to call. The CDR3 loop reads CASRVSSGNTIYF. Here the CDR3 DNA reads TGTGCCAGTAGGGTGAGCTCTGGAAACACCATATATTTT.